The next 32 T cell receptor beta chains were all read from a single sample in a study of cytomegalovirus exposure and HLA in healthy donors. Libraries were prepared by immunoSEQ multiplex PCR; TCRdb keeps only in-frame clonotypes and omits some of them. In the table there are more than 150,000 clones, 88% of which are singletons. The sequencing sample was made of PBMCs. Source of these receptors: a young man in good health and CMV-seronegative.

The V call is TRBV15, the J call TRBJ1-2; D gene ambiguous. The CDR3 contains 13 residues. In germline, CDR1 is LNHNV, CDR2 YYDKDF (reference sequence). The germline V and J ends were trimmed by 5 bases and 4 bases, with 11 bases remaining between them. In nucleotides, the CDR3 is TGTGCCACCAGCGAGGAGGGTTCCTATGGCTACACCTTC. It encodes CATSEEGSYGYTF.

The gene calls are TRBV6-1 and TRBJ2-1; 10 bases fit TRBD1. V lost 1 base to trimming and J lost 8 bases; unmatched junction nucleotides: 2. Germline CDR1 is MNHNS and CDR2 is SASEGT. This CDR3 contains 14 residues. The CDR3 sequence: CASSEGQGADEQFF. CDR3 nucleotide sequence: TGTGCCAGCAGTGAAGGACAGGGGGCAGATGAGCAGTTCTTC.

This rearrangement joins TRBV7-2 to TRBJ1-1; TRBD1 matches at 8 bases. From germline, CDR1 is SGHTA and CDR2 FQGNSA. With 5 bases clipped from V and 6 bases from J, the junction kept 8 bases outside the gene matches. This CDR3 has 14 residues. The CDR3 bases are TGTGCCAGCAGCAAAACAGGGGGTGTTTCTGAAGCTTTCTTT. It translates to CASSKTGGVSEAFF.

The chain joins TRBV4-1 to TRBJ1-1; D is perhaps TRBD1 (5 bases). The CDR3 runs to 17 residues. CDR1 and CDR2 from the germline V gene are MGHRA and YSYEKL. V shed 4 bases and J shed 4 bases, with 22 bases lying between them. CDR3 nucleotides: TGCGCCAGCAGCCGGACCGCCATAAGAGGTAGGGGCACTGAAGCTTTCTTT. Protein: CASSRTAIRGRGTEAFF.

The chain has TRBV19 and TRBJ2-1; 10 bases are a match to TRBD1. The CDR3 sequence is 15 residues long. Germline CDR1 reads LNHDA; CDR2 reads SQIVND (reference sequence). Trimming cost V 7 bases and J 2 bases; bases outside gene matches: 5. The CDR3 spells CASNPGQGPYNEQFF. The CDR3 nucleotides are TGTGCCAGTAACCCGGGACAGGGGCCCTACAATGAGCAGTTCTTC. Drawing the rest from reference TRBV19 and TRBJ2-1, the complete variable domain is DGGITQSPKYLFRKEGQNVTLSCEQNLNHDAMYWYRQDPGQGLRLIYYSQIVNDFQKGDIAEGYSVSREKKESFPLTVTSAQKNPTAFYLCASNPGQGPYNEQFFGPGTRLTVL.

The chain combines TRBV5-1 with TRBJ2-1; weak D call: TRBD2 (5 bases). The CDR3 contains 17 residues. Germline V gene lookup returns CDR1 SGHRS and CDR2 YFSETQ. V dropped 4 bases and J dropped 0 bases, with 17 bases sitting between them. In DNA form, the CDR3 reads TGCGCCAGCAGCCCGGGGATTTCCCGATTCTCCTACAATGAGCAGTTCTTC. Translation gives CASSPGISRFSYNEQFF.

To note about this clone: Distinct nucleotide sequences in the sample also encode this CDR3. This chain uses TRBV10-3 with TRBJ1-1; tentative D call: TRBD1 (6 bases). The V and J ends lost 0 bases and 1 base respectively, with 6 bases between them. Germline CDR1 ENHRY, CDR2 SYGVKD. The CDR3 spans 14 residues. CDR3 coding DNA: TGTGCCATCAGTGAGTCACAGGGGAACACTGAAGCTTTCTTT. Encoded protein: CAISESQGNTEAFF.

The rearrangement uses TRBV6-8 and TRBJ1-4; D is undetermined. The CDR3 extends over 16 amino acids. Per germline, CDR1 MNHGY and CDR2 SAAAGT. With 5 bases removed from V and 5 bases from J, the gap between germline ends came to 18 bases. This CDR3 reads CASSQSCGELNEKLFF. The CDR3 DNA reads TGTGCCAGCAGTCAATCCTGCGGGGAACTAAATGAAAAACTGTTTTTT.

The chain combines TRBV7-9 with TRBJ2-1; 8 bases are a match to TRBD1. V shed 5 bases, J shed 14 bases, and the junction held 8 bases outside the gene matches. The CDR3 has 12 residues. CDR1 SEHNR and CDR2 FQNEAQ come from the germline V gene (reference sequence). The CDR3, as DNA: TGTGCCAGCAGCCTTGGACAGGGTAAAAAGTTCTTC. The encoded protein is CASSLGQGKKFF.

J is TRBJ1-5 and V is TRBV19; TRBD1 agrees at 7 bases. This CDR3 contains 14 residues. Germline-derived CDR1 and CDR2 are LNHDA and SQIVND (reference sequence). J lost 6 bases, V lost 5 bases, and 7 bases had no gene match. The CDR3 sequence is CASSPTGSRQPQHF. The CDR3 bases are TGTGCCAGTAGTCCGACAGGGTCGCGTCAGCCCCAGCATTTT.

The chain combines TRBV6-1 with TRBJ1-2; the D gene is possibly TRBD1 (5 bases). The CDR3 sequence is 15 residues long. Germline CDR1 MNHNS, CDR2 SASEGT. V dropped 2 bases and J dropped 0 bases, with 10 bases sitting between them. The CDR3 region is CASSEWAGSNYGYTF. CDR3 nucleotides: TGTGCCAGCAGTGAATGGGCAGGGTCTAACTATGGCTACACCTTC.

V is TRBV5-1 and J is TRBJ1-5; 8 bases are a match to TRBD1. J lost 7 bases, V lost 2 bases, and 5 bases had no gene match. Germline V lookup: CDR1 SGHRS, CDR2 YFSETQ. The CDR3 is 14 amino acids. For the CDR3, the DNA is TGCGCCAGCAGCTTCTCGACAGGGGACCAGCCCCAGCATTTT. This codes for CASSFSTGDQPQHF.

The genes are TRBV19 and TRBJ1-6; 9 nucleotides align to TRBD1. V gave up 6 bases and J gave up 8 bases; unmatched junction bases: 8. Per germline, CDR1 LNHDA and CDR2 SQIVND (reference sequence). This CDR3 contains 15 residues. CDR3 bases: TGTGCCAGTAGCCCTCAGACAGGGGGATATTCACCCCTCCACTTT. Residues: CASSPQTGGYSPLHF.

The CDR3 spells CASSPYFGQGSTEAFF. CDR3 coding DNA: TGTGCCAGCAGTCCATATTTCGGACAGGGGTCGACTGAAGCTTTCTTT. The chain uses TRBV28 and TRBJ1-1, with TRBD1 matching 9 bases. Germline CDR1 and CDR2: MDHEN and SYDVKM. V lost 5 bases and J lost 5; bases outside the gene matches: 12. This CDR3 is built from 16 residues. Full variable domain (outside the CDR3, taken from reference TRBV28 and TRBJ1-1): DVKVTQSSRYLVKRTGEKVFLECVQDMDHENMFWYRQDPGLGLRLIYFSYDVKMKEKGDIPEGYSVSREKKERFSLILESASTNQTSMYLCASSPYFGQGSTEAFFGQGTRLTVV.

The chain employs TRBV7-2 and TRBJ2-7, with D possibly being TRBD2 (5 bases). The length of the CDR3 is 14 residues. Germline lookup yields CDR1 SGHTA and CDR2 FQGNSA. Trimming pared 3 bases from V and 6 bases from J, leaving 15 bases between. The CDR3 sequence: CASSLTTSSSEQYV. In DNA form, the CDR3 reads TGTGCCAGCAGCTTGACTACTTCGAGTTCCGAGCAGTACGTC.

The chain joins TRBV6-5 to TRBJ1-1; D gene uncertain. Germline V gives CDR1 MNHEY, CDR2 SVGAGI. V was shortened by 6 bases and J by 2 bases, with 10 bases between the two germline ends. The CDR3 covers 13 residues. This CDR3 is CASSLRPNTEAFF. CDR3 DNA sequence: TGTGCCAGCAGCCTCCGTCCCAACACTGAAGCTTTCTTT.

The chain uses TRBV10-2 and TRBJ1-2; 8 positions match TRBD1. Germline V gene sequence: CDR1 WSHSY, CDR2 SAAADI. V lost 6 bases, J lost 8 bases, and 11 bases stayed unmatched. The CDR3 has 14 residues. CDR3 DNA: TGCGCCAGCAGAGAAAGACCCGACAGGGGCGGCTACACCTTC. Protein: CASRERPDRGGYTF.

CDR3 loop: CASSLMSGLNTGELFF. CDR3 DNA sequence: TGCGCCAGCAGCTTGATGTCGGGACTGAACACCGGGGAGCTGTTTTTT. The V and J genes are TRBV5-1 and TRBJ2-2; TRBD2 is a possible D gene (6 bases). Germline CDR1 is SGHRS and CDR2 is YFSETQ. The V end lost 1 base, the J end lost 1 base, and 11 bases lay between the germline ends. The CDR3 spans 16 residues.

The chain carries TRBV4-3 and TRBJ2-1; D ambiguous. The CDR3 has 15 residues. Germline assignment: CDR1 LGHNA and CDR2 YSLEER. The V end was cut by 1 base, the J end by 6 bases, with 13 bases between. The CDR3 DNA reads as TGCGCCAGCAGCCAAGGGGTAGCCCATTTCAATGAGCAGTTCTTC. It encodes CASSQGVAHFNEQFF.

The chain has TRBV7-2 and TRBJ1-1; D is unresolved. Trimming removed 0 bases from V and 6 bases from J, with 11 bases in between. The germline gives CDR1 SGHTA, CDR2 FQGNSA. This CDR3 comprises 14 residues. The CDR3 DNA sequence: TGTGCCAGCAGCTTAGCGGGAGACGGTTCTGAAGCTTTCTTT. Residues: CASSLAGDGSEAFF.

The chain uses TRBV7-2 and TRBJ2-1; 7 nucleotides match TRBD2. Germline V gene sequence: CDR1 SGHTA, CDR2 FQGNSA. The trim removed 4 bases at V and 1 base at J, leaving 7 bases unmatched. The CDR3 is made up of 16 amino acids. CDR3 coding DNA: TGTGCCAGCAGCTCCCGTATAGCGGGTTCCTACAATGAGCAGTTCTTC. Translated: CASSSRIAGSYNEQFF.

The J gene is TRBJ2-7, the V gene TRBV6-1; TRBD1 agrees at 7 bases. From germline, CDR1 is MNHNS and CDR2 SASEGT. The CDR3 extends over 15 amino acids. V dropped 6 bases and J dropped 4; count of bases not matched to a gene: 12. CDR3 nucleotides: TGTGCCAGCAGCGAAATCCACAGGGGTTGGTACGAGCAGTACGTC. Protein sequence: CASSEIHRGWYEQYV.

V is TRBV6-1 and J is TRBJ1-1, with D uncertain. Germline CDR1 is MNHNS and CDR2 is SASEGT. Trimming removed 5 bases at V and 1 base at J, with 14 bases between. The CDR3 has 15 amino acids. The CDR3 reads CASSLYPRENTEAFF. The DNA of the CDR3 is TGTGCCAGCAGTTTATACCCCCGGGAGAACACTGAAGCTTTCTTT.

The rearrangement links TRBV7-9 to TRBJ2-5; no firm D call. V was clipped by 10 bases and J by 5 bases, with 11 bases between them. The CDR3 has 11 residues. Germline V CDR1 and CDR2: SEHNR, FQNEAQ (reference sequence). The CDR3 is CATALGETQYF. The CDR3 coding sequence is TGTGCCACCGCCCTCGGGGAGACCCAGTACTTC.

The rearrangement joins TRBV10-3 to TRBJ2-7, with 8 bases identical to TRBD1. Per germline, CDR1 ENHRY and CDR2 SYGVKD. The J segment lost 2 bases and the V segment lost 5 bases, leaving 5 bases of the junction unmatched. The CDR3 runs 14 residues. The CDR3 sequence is CAISPGTGTYEQYF. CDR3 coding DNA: TGTGCCATCAGTCCCGGGACAGGCACCTACGAGCAGTACTTC.

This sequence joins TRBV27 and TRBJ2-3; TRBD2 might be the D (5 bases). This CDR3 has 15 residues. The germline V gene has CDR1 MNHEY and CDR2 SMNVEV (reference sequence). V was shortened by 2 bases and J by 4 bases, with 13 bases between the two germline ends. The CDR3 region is CASSLKRTGADTQYF. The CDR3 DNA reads TGTGCCAGCAGTTTAAAAAGGACCGGGGCAGATACGCAGTATTTT.

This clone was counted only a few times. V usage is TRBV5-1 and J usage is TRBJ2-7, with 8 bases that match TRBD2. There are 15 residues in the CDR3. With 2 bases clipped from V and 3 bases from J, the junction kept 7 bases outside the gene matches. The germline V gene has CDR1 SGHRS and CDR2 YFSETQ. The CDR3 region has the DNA TGCGCCAGCAGCTTCGGAAAAAGCGGGAGCTACGAGCAGTACTTC. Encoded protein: CASSFGKSGSYEQYF.

The CDR3, as DNA: TGCGCCAGCAGCTCCGGGTCGAACACAGATACGCAGTATTTT. Translating gives CASSSGSNTDTQYF. V gene TRBV5-1 combines with J gene TRBJ2-3; D uncertain. Germline V gene sequence: CDR1 SGHRS, CDR2 YFSETQ. Trimming stripped 3 bases from V and 2 bases from J, with 10 bases between. The CDR3 length is 14 residues. Variable domain in full (rest from reference TRBV5-1 and TRBJ2-3): KAGVTQTPRYLIKTRGQQVTLSCSPISGHRSVSWYQQTPGQGLQFLFEYFSETQRNKGNFPGRFSGRQFSNSRSEMNVSTLELGDSALYLCASSSGSNTDTQYFGPGTRLTVL.

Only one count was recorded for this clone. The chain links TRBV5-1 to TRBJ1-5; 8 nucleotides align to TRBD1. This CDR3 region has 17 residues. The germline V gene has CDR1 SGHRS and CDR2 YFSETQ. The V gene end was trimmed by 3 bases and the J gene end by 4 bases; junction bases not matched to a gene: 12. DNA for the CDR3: TGCGCCAGCAGCTCGCGGACAGGGTATATCCATAATCAGCCCCAGCATTTT. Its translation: CASSSRTGYIHNQPQHF. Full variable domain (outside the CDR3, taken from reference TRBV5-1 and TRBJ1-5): KAGVTQTPRYLIKTRGQQVTLSCSPISGHRSVSWYQQTPGQGLQFLFEYFSETQRNKGNFPGRFSGRQFSNSRSEMNVSTLELGDSALYLCASSSRTGYIHNQPQHFGDGTRLSIL.

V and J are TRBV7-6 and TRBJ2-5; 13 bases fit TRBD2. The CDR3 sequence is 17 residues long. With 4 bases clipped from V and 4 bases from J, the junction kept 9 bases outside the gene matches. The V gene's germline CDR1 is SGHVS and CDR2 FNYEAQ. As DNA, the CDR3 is TGTGCCAGCAGCTACGGACTAGCGGGAGATATCGGAGAGACCCAGTACTTC. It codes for CASSYGLAGDIGETQYF.

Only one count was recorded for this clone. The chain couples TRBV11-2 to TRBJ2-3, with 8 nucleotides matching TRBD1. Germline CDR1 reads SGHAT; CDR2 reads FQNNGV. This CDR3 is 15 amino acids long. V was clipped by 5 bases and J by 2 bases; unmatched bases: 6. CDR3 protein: CASSPRDRNTDTQYF. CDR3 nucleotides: TGTGCCAGCAGCCCCCGGGACAGGAACACAGATACGCAGTATTTT.

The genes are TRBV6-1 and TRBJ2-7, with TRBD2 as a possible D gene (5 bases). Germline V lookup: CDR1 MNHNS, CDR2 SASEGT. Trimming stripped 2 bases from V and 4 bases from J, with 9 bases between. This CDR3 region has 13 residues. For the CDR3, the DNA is TGTGCCAGCAGTGAAAGTTCGGGGTACGAGCAGTACGTC. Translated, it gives CASSESSGYEQYV.